The 19 T cell receptor beta chains below all came from one sample that was sequenced in a study of CD8+ T cells in alopecia areata. In each case, RNA was isolated and then reverse transcribed into cDNA as the sequencing template. Assay: immunoSEQ multiplex PCR; the TCRdb copy retains only in-frame clones and omits some. The sample consists of roughly 120,000 clones, over 60% of them appearing once. Sequenced: CD4+ T cells sorted from blood. The receptors here all came from a human donor in good health.

V gene TRBV6-1 combines with J gene TRBJ1-2; D gene unclear. CDR1 is MNHNS, CDR2 SASEGT, per germline. The CDR3 runs to 12 residues. The germline V and J ends were trimmed by 8 bases and 3 bases, with 10 bases remaining between them. The CDR3 region is CASGDTYYGYTF. DNA of the CDR3: TGTGCCAGCGGCGACACTTACTATGGCTACACCTTC.

The chain has TRBV29-1 and TRBJ2-4; perhaps TRBD2 as D (5 bases). The CDR3 length is 14 residues. Trimming removed 1 base from V and 0 bases from J, with 7 bases in between. From germline, CDR1 is SQVTM and CDR2 ANQGSEA. The CDR3 reads CSVEGGLAKNIQYF. DNA for the CDR3: TGCAGCGTTGAAGGAGGGCTAGCCAAAAACATTCAGTACTTC.

The genes are TRBV19 and TRBJ2-7; the D is unclear. The germline V and J ends were trimmed by 4 bases and 4 bases, with 8 bases remaining between them. Germline CDR1 reads LNHDA; CDR2 reads SQIVND (reference sequence). The CDR3 runs 12 residues. The DNA of the CDR3 is TGTGCCAGTAGTAGCCGCGCTTACGAGCAGTACTTC. Its translation is CASSSRAYEQYF.

The chain joins TRBV19 to TRBJ1-2; 7 bases align to TRBD1. The junction had 7 bases not matched to a gene; V was cut back by 6 bases and J by 6 bases. Germline lookup yields CDR1 LNHDA and CDR2 SQIVND (reference sequence). This CDR3 spans 13 amino acids. The CDR3 DNA reads TGTGCCAGTAGCCCGACAGGGACGAATGGCTACACCTTC. It yields the protein CASSPTGTNGYTF.

The chain recombines TRBV29-1 with TRBJ2-3, with 8 positions matching TRBD1. The CDR3 has 13 amino acids. The V and J ends lost 6 bases and 2 bases, in that order; junction bases with no gene match: 4. Germline CDR1 reads SQVTM; CDR2 reads ANQGSEA. Here the CDR3 DNA reads TGCAGCGTAGGACAGGGAGTCACAGATACGCAGTATTTT. Amino acids: CSVGQGVTDTQYF.

Concerning this clone: A much larger clone differs from this one at a single base, so this may be a read error. V and J are TRBV4-2 and TRBJ2-1; D possibly corresponds to TRBD2 (6 bases). The germline V and J ends were trimmed by 0 bases and 3 bases, with 12 bases remaining between them. In germline, CDR1 is LGHNA, CDR2 YNFKEQ. The CDR3 totals 16 residues. CDR3 amino acids: CASSQDLGGVYNEQFF. DNA of the CDR3: TGTGCCAGCAGCCAAGATCTGGGCGGGGTCTACAATGAGCAGTTCTTC.

V is TRBV5-1 and J is TRBJ2-7, with D possibly being TRBD2 (5 bases). V shed 0 bases and J shed 3 bases, with 7 bases lying between them. The germline CDR1 and CDR2 sequences are SGHRS and YFSETQ. The CDR3 is 13 residues long. CDR3 loop: CASSLAGNYEQYF. For the CDR3, the DNA is TGCGCCAGCAGCTTGGCCGGGAACTACGAGCAGTACTTC.

The J gene is TRBJ2-6, the V gene TRBV6-5, with D hard to call. V lost 9 bases, J lost 3 bases, and 3 bases lay in between. CDR1 is MNHEY and CDR2 is SVGAGI in the germline V gene. This CDR3 contains 11 residues. CDR3 DNA: TGTGCCAGATATGGGGCCAACGTCCTGACTTTC. It specifies CARYGANVLTF.

The rearrangement links TRBV25-1 to TRBJ2-7; the match to TRBD1 covers 10 bases. V was clipped by 1 base and J by 5 bases; unmatched bases: 5. The CDR3 is 15 amino acids. The V gene's germline CDR1 is MGHDK and CDR2 SYGVNS. The CDR3 spells CASSEWGTGDHEQYF. DNA of the CDR3: TGTGCCAGCAGTGAATGGGGGACAGGGGACCACGAGCAGTACTTC.

This chain joins TRBV11-1 and TRBJ2-7; 8 bases map to TRBD1. The germline V gene has CDR1 SGHAT and CDR2 FQDESV (reference sequence). The trim removed 5 bases at V and 2 bases at J, leaving 8 bases unmatched. The CDR3 loop spans 15 amino acids. This CDR3 is CASSPGQGLTYEQYF. Written as DNA, the CDR3 is TGTGCCAGCAGCCCCGGACAGGGTCTCACCTACGAGCAGTACTTC.

About this clone itself: Additional DNA sequences in this sample encode the identical CDR3. The chain links TRBV29-1 to TRBJ2-3; possible D gene TRBD1, 6 bases. Germline loops: CDR1 SQVTM, CDR2 ANQGSEA. Trimming pared 2 bases from V and 3 bases from J, leaving 6 bases between. This CDR3 comprises 12 residues. In nucleotides, the CDR3 is TGCAGCGTTGAACAGGGGACAGATACGCAGTATTTT. Residues: CSVEQGTDTQYF.

This clone was counted only a few times. J is TRBJ1-6 and V is TRBV6-6, with a weak D call TRBD1 (5 bases). V lost 5 bases, J lost 6 bases, and 8 bases lay in between. Looked up from germline, CDR1 is MNHNY and CDR2 is SVGAGI (reference sequence). The CDR3 extends over 13 amino acids. CDR3 loop: CASSRGSNSPLHF. CDR3 DNA sequence: TGTGCCAGCAGTCGGGGGAGTAATTCACCCCTCCACTTT.

There are a few counts of this clone. J is TRBJ1-4 and V is TRBV10-3; 7 bases are shared with TRBD1. The CDR3 covers 15 residues. V was clipped by 3 bases and J by 5 bases; unmatched bases: 6. From germline, CDR1 is ENHRY and CDR2 SYGVKD. The CDR3 spells CAISDPTGANEKLFF. CDR3 nucleotides: TGTGCCATCAGTGACCCCACAGGGGCGAATGAAAAACTGTTTTTT.

A remark on this clone: This sample includes further DNA sequences coding for the same CDR3. This rearrangement joins TRBV30 to TRBJ2-7; D ambiguous. The CDR3 runs to 12 residues. V was clipped by 0 bases and J by 7 bases, with 10 bases between them. Germline CDR1 and CDR2: GTSNPN and SVGIG (reference sequence). The CDR3 sequence is CAWSVPASEQYF. The CDR3 DNA sequence: TGTGCCTGGAGTGTCCCAGCTTCTGAGCAGTACTTC.

V is TRBV5-1 and J is TRBJ2-2, with TRBD1 as a possible D gene (6 bases). Germline V gene sequence: CDR1 SGHRS, CDR2 YFSETQ. Trimming cost V 0 bases and J 7 bases, with 10 bases left between them. The CDR3 extends over 14 amino acids. CDR3 amino acids: CASSLDRVDGELFF. The DNA for the CDR3 is TGCGCCAGCAGCTTGGACAGGGTTGACGGGGAGCTGTTTTTT.

This clone showed up just once. The chain uses TRBV11-2 and TRBJ2-4; D is possibly TRBD2 (6 bases). The germline gives CDR1 SGHAT, CDR2 FQNNGV. Trimming shortened V by 3 bases and J by 1 base, and 10 bases separated the two germline ends. This CDR3 is 15 amino acids long. DNA of the CDR3: TGTGCCAGCAGCTTTGAGGGGAGGGCCAAAAACATTCAGTACTTC. It encodes CASSFEGRAKNIQYF.

V gene TRBV7-9 combines with J gene TRBJ1-4, with a weak D call TRBD1 (6 bases). The CDR3 contains 13 residues. V was pared by 7 bases and J by 5 bases, with 11 bases between. CDR1 and CDR2 (germline): SEHNR, FQNEAQ (reference sequence). CDR3 nucleotides: TGTGCCAGCACCCTCCAGGGGAATGAAAAACTGTTTTTT. Translation gives CASTLQGNEKLFF.

This clone was seen only once. This chain joins TRBV30 and TRBJ1-1; D is unclear. Germline V gives CDR1 GTSNPN, CDR2 SVGIG (reference sequence). V lost 0 bases to trimming and J lost 4 bases, with 9 bases between them. The CDR3 has 13 amino acids. CDR3 nucleotide sequence: TGTGCCTGGAGTGTAAGGTTACTCACTGAAGCTTTCTTT. This sequence encodes CAWSVRLLTEAFF.

This clone was counted at least ten times. The chain employs TRBV27 and TRBJ1-4, with 8 bases fitting TRBD1. V was clipped by 5 bases and J by 8 bases; unmatched bases: 7. The V gene's germline CDR1 is MNHEY and CDR2 SMNVEV (reference sequence). The CDR3 has 14 residues. Here the CDR3 reads CASSPRGRGEKLFF. In nucleotides, the CDR3 is TGTGCCAGCAGTCCCAGGGGGCGTGGGGAAAAACTGTTTTTT.